This TCR beta chain emerged from a study of T cells in Graves' hyperthyroidism and ophthalmopathy. V trimming: 6 bases; J trimming: 8 bases; junction bases outside the gene matches: 15. CDR3 length equals 18 residues. Germline V lookup: CDR1 MDHEN, CDR2 SYDVKM. Diagnostic assessment was based on clinical symptoms, serum thyroxine and TRAb, thyroid ultrasound and orbital computed tomography. PBMCs were collected from an approximately 10 ml volume of fresh peripheral blood. Regions amplified from RNA transcripts were the TCR beta CDR3 regions. A first-round RT-PCR of the TCR CDR3 used the HTBI primer set. TCRdb re-called the multiplex PCR reads with MiXCR, one entry per CDR3 protein. The table records approximately 400,000 distinct CDR3 sequences, 15% to 19% of them present only once.

The clonotype originates from a woman between 18 and 29 years old with Graves' hyperthyroidism that later progressed to Graves' ophthalmopathy. The rearrangement joins TRBV28 to TRBJ2-2, with TRBD2 matching 13 bases. Input material: blood. For the CDR3, the DNA is TGTGCCAGCAGGCCTTGGGGGCTGGGACTAGCGGGACTAGGGGAGCTGTTTTTT. Translation: CASRPWGLGLAGLGELFF.